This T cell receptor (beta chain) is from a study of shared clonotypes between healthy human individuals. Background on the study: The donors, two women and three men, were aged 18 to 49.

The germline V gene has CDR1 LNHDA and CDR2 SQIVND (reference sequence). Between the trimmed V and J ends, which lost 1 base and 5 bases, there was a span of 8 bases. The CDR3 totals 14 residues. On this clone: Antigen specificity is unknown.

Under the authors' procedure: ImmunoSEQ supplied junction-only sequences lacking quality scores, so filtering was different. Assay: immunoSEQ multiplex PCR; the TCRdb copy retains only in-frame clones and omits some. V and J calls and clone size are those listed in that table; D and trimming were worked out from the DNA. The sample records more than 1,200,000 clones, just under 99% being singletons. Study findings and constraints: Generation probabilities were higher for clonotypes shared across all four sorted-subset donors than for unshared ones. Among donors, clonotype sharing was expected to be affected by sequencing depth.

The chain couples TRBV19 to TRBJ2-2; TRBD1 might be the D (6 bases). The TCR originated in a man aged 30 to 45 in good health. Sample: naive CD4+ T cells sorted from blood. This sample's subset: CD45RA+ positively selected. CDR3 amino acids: CASSIVRGTGELFF. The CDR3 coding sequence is TGTGCCAGTAGTATAGTCAGGGGAACCGGGGAGCTGTTTTTT.